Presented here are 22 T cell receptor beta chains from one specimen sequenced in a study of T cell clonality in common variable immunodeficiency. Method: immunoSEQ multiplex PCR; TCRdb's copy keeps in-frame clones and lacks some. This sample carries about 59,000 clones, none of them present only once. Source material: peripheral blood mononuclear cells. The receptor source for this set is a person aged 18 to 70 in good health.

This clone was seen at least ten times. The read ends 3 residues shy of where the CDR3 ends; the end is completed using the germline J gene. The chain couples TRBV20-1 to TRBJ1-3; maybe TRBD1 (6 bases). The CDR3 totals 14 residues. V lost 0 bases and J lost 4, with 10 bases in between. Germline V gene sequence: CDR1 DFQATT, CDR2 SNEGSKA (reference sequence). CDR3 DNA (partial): TGCAGTGCTAGAGATAACGGACAGGGAAACACC. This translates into CSARDNGQGNT. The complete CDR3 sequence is CSARDNGQGNTIYF.

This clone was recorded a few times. The CDR3 is CAWSKGLPCRVVRNDYTF. The CDR3 DNA, read in part, is TGTGCCTGGAGTAAGGGGCTACCGTGTAGGGTGGTACGCAATGAC. The chain uses TRBV30 and TRBJ1-2; TRBD1 might be the D (5 bases). The CDR3 end lies 3 residues beyond the end of the read and is filled in from the germline J gene. CDR1 GTSNPN and CDR2 SVGIG come from the germline V gene (reference sequence). The CDR3 contains 18 residues.

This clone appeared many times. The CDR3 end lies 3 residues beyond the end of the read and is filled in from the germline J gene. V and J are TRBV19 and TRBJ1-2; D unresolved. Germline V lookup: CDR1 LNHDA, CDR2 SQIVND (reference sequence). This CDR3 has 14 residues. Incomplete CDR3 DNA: TGTGCCAGTAGTATCGAAGAAACCTCCGCGGGC. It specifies CASSIEETSAG. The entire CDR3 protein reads CASSIEETSAGYTF. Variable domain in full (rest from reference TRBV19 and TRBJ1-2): DGGITQSPKYLFRKEGQNVTLSCEQNLNHDAMYWYRQDPGQGLRLIYYSQIVNDFQKGDIAEGYSVSREKKESFPLTVTSAQKNPTAFYLCASSIEETSAGYTFGSGTRLTVV.

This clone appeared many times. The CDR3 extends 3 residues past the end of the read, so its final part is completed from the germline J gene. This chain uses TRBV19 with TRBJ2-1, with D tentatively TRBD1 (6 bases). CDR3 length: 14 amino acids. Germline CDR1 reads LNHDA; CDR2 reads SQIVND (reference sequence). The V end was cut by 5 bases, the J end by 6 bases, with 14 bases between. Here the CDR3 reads CASSSLDSSNEQFF. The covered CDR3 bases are TGTGCCAGTAGTTCCCTGGACAGCTCCAATGAG.

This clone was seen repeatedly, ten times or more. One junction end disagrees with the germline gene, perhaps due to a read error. Partial CDR3 DNA: TGCGCCAGCAGCCTAAGCAAGGGGGGGTGGGAGACG. It codes for CASSLSKGGWET. The whole CDR3 protein reads CASSLSKGGWETQYF. V gene TRBV4-2 combines with J gene TRBJ2-3, with D perhaps TRBD2 (7 bases). Read data end 3 residues before the CDR3 end; the end is taken from the germline J gene. Germline CDR1 is LGHNA and CDR2 is YNFKEQ. The CDR3 is made up of 15 amino acids.

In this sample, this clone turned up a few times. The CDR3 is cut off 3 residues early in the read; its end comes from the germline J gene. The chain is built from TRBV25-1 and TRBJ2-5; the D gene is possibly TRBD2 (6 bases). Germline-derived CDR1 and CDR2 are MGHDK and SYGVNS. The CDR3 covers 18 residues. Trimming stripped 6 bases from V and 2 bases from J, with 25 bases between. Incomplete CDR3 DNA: TGTGCCAGCAGCCACCCCGCCCTCCCCCCTAGCGCACAAGAGACC. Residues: CASSHPALPPSAQET. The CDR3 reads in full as CASSHPALPPSAQETQYF.

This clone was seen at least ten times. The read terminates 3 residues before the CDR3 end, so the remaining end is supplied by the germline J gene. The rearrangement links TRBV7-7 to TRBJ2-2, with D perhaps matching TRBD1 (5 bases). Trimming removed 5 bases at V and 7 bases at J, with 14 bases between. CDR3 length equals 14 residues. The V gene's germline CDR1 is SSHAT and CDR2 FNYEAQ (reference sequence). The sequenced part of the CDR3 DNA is TGTGCCAGCAGCCTGGATCAGGGTATCGGGGAG. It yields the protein CASSLDQGIGE. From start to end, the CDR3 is CASSLDQGIGELFF.

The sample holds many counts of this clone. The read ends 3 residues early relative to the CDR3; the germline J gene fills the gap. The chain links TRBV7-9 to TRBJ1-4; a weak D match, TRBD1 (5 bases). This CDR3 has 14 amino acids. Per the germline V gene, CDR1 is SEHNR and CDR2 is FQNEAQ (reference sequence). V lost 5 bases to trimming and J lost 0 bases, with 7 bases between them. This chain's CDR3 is CASSPGATNEKLFF. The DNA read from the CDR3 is TGTGCCAGCAGCCCGGGGGCAACTAATGAAAAA.

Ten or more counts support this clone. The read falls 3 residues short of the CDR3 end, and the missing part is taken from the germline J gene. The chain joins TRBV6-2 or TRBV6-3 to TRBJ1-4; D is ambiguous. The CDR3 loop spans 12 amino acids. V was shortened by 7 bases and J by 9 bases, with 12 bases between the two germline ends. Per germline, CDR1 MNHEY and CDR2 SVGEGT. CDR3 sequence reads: CASKNEVQKLFF. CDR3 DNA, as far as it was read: TGTGCCAGCAAGAACGAGGTCCAAAAA.

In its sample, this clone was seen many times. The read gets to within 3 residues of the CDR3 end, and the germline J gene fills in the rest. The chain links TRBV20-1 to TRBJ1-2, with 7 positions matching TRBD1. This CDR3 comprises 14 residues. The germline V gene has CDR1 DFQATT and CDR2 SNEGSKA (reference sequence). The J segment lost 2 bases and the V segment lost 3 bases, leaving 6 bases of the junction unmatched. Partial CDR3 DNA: TGCAGTGCTAGGGCCTGGGACAGCAACTATGGC. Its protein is CSARAWDSNYG. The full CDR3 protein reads CSARAWDSNYGYTF.

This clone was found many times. The part of the CDR3 DNA that was read is TGTGCCAGCAAGATAGGGGGCCTTTCCTATGGC. As protein: CASKIGGLSYG. The whole CDR3 region reads CASKIGGLSYGYTF. The rearrangement uses TRBV2 and TRBJ1-2; 7 bases are shared with TRBD1. The read halts 3 residues ahead of the CDR3 end, with the missing end drawn from the germline J gene. The CDR3 has 14 residues. Germline V gene sequence: CDR1 SNHLY, CDR2 FYNNEI. V shed 7 bases, J shed 4 bases, and the junction held 9 bases outside the gene matches.

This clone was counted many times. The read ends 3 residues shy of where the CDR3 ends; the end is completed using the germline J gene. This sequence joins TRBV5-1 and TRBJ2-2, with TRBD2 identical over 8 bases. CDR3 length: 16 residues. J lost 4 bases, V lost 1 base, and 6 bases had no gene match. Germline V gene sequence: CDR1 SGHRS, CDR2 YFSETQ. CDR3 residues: CASSLLSGTSTGELFF. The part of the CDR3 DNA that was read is TGCGCCAGCAGCTTGCTCTCCGGGACTAGCACCGGGGAG.

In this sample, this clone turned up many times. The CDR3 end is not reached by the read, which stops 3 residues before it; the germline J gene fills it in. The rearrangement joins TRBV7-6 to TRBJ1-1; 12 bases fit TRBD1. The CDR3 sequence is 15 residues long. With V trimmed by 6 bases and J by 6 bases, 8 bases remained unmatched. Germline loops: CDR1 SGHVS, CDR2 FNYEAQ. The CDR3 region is CASSSGTGGRAEAFF. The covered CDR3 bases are TGTGCCAGCAGTTCCGGGACAGGGGGCAGAGCTGAA.

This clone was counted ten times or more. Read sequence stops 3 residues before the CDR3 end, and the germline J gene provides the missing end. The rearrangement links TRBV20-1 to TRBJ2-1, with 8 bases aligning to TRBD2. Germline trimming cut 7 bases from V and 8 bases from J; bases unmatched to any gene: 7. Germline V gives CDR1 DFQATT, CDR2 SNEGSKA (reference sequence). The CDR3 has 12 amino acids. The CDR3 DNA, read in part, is TGCAGTGGAGCTGAGCGGGAGCATGAG. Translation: CSGAEREHE. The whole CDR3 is CSGAEREHEQFF.

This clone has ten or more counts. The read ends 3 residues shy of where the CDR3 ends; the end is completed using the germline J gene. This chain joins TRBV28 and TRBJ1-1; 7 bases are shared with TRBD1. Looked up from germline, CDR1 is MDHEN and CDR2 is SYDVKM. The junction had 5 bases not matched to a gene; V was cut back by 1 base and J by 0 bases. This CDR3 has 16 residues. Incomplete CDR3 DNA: TGTGCCAGCAGTTTATTAGGAGGGACAGTGAACACTGAA. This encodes CASSLLGGTVNTE. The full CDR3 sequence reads CASSLLGGTVNTEAFF.

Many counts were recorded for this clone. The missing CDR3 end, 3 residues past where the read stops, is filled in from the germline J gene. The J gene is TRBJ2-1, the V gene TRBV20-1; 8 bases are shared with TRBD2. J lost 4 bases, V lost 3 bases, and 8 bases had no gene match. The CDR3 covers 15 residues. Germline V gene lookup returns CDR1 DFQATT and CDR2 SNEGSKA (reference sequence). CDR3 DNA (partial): TGCAGTGCTAGCCGTACTAGCGGTACGTACAATGAG. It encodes CSASRTSGTYNE. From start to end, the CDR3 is CSASRTSGTYNEQFF.

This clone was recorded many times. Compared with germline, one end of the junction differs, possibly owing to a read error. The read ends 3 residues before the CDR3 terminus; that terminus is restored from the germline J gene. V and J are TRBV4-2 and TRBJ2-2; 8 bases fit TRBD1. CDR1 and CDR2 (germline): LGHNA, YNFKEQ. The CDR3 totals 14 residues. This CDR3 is CASSQGQAAGELFF. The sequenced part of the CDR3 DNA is TGCGCCAGCAGCCAGGGACAGGCGGCCGGGGAG.

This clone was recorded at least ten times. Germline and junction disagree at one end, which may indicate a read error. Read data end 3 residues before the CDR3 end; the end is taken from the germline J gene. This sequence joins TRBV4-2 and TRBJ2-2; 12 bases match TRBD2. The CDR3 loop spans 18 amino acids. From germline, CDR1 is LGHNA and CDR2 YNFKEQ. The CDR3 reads CASSQSLAGGPGTGELFF. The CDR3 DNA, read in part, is TGCGCCAGCAGCCAAAGCCTAGCGGGGGGGCCGGGCACCGGGGAG.

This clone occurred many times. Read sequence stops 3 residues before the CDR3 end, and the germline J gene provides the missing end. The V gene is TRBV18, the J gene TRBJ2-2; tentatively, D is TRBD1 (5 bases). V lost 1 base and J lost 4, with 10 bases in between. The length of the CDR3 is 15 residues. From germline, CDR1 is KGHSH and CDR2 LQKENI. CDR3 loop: CASSPRQGGTGELFF. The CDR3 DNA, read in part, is TGTGCCAGCTCACCACGGCAGGGTGGCACCGGGGAG.

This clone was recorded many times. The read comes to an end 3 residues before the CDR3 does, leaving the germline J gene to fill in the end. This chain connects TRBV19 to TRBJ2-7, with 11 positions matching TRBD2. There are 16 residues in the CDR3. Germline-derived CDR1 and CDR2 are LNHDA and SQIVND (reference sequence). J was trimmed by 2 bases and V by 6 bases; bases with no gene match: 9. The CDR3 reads CASSPMRLAGTYEQYF. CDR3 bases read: TGTGCCAGTAGCCCCATGAGACTAGCGGGAACCTACGAG.

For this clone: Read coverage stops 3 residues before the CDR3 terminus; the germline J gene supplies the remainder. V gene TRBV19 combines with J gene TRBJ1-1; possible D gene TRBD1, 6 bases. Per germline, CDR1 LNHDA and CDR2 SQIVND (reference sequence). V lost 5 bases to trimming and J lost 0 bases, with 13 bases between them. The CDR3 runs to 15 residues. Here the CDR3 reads CASSARGLMNTEAFF. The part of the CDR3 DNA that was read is TGTGCCAGTAGTGCGCGGGGGCTGATGAACACTGAA.

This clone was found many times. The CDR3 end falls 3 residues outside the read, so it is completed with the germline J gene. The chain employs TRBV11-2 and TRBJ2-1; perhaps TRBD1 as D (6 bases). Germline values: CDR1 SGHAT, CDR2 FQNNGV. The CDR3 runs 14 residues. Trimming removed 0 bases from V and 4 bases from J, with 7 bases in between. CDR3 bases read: TGTGCCAGCAGCTTAGAGCAGGGGTACAATGAG. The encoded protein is CASSLEQGYNE. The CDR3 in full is CASSLEQGYNEQFF. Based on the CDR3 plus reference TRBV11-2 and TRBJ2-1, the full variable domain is EAGVAQSPRYKIIEKRQSVAFWCNPISGHATLYWYQQILGQGPKLLIQFQNNGVVDDSQLPKDRFSAERLKGVDSTLKIQPAKLEDSAVYLCASSLEQGYNEQFFGPGTRLTVL.